This paragraph covers one TCR beta chain sequence. This receptor's antigen is unknown. A much larger clone differs by one base, so this may be a read error. The library was obtained by multiplex PCR. Sequenced using an Illumina HiSeq 2500. TCRbeta libraries were constructed through three rounds of nested PCR with primers (Table S4) according to protocols adapted from ARM-PCR. PCR products of 200-500 bp were gel-excised and purified with the QIAquick gel extraction kit before sequencing. In the authors' own workflow: Trimmomatic was used to clean the reads, FLASH was used to merge the reads into complete CDR3 sequences, and MiTCR was used to assign the reads to V(D)J germline segments. Clonal diversity was computed as the inverse Simpson's index with VDJtools. In-frame sequences without a premature stop codon were defined as productive reads. Using fastp trimming at Q25 and MiXCR clonotype assembly, TCRdb reanalyzed the public sequencing data and kept in-frame beta chains. CDR3 protein duplicates are merged, each entry listing the most common genes and DNA. The V and J calls were determined by TCRdb, not by the authors. The sample table shows about 200,000 distinct CDR3 sequences, and around 71% are seen once. About 23% of the sample is taken by the ten largest.

The source of the sample is a study of tumor and adjacent non-tumor tissue in lung cancer (dated by TCRdb to between 2017 and 2018). Regarding the research as a whole: By cancer type, the cohort comprised 12 to 13 adenocarcinoma patients, a couple of squamous cell carcinoma patients and 1 small cell lung cancer patient. The study compared bulk TCRbeta repertoires between lung tumor tissue and matched distant non-tumor lung tissue from 15 lung cancer patients. Around 31 paired specimens, one tumor and one normal lung sample per patient, were profiled by TCRbeta CDR3 sequencing. Sequencing produced about 120,000,000 productive TCRbeta reads in total, an average of about 4.2 million reads per sample. The roughly 15 patients were aged roughly 30 to 80 years, included some 10 men and 5 women, and had TNM stage I to III disease.

Bulk unsorted tissue served as the source for RNA extraction, and RNA quality was assessed using a NanoDrop ND-1000 and an Agilent 2100. The donors were newly diagnosed lung cancer patients admitted for thoracic surgery in China from August to November 2014 who had not received prior chemotherapy. Patients who had received previous radiotherapy or chemotherapy, or who had another concurrent cancer, were excluded from the study. Pieces of surgical tissue measuring roughly 1-2.3 cm3 were kept in RNAlater solution and stored at -80 degrees C until use. Study-wide findings and limitations: With only 15 patients in the cohort, the authors noted that larger samples and more detailed clinical data are needed. TCR diversity was significantly higher in younger patients, and higher tumor TCR diversity was associated with shorter overall and disease-free survival. Neither the sequencing platform nor unique molecular identifiers are named or mentioned anywhere in the methods. Tumor tissue showed significantly higher TCR diversity (inverse Simpson) than normal lung tissue, at roughly 390 vs 170 (P = 0.0075, Mann-Whitney U test). Because peripheral blood was not sequenced, the blood TCRbeta repertoires of the lung cancer patients in the study went unexamined. In normal lung, the top 100 clones accounted for a significantly larger cumulative share of the repertoire than in tumor tissue.

Sequences were obtained from lung tumor tissue. The source of this sequence is a man between 60 and 75 years old with non-small cell lung cancer.

This receptor carries the CDR3 CSVGRDRGPSYGYTF. DNA sequence: TGCAGCGTGGGACGGGACAGGGGGCCCAGCTATGGCTACACCTTC. Recombination connected TRBV29-1 to TRBJ1-2; 12 central nucleotides agree with TRBD1. From a lookup of the germline V gene, CDR1 and CDR2 are SQVTM and ANQGSEA. V has 6 bases trimmed and J has 4 bases trimmed; junction bases matching no gene number 9. The CDR3 starts with the cysteine, ends with the phenylalanine, and has 15 residues. Only the CDR3 DNA stays, 45 bases, in frame from base 1.